These 29 T cell receptor beta chains were all obtained from the same sample, sequenced in a study of blood T cell repertoires in COVID-19. Here immunoSEQ multiplex PCR was the method, and the copy in TCRdb shows in-frame clones only, minus some. The table includes roughly 92,000 clones, roughly 84% detected once. The sequencing input was peripheral blood. The receptors stem from a woman older than 75 with acute or convalescent COVID-19.

The chain has TRBV19 and TRBJ2-2; D remains ambiguous. The CDR3 spans 14 residues. V dropped 1 base and J dropped 5 bases, with 8 bases sitting between them. Germline V gives CDR1 LNHDA, CDR2 SQIVND (reference sequence). The CDR3 here is CASSIVAGTGELFF. In nucleotides, the CDR3 is TGTGCCAGTAGTATAGTTGCCGGGACCGGGGAGCTGTTTTTT.

The sample holds a few counts of this clone. This rearrangement joins TRBV5-8 to TRBJ2-7; the D gene is possibly TRBD1 (5 bases). CDR3 length equals 13 residues. CDR1 and CDR2 (germline): SGHTS, YDEGEE. Between the trimmed V and J ends, which lost 2 bases and 4 bases, there was a span of 10 bases. DNA for the CDR3: TGTGCCAGCAGCTTAATGGACACTTACGAGCAGTACTTC. This gives the protein CASSLMDTYEQYF.

The chain is built from TRBV5-4 and TRBJ1-2; D not certain. V was shortened by 2 bases and J by 1 base, with 12 bases between the two germline ends. Per the germline V gene, CDR1 is SGHNT and CDR2 is YYREEE (reference sequence). This CDR3 contains 15 residues. DNA of the CDR3: TGTGCCAGCAGCTTCTTTCAGGATTATAACTATGGCTACACCTTC. Its translation is CASSFFQDYNYGYTF.

J is TRBJ1-1 and V is TRBV27; D ambiguous. Germline V gene lookup returns CDR1 MNHEY and CDR2 SMNVEV (reference sequence). The CDR3 consists of 14 residues. V was trimmed by 3 bases and J by 1 base, leaving 9 bases between them. The DNA for the CDR3 is TGTGCCAGCAGTTTTACAATAAGGAACACTGAAGCTTTCTTT. It yields the protein CASSFTIRNTEAFF.

The V call is TRBV7-9, the J call TRBJ1-1; D gene uncertain. CDR3 length equals 13 residues. CDR1 is SEHNR and CDR2 is FQNEAQ in the germline V gene (reference sequence). Deletions cut 2 bases from V and 1 base from J, with 5 bases between. The CDR3 DNA reads TGTGCCAGCAGCTTACGGGAGAACACTGAAGCTTTCTTT. The encoded protein is CASSLRENTEAFF.

The rearrangement uses TRBV4-1 and TRBJ1-1; D is unclear. CDR3 length: 16 amino acids. Germline V gene lookup returns CDR1 MGHRA and CDR2 YSYEKL. V was shortened by 0 bases and J by 6 bases, with 17 bases between the two germline ends. CDR3: CASSQDDSRGWAEAFF. CDR3 bases: TGCGCCAGCAGCCAAGATGACTCTCGGGGTTGGGCTGAAGCTTTCTTT.

The chain recombines TRBV10-3 with TRBJ1-1; 9 positions agree with TRBD1. The V and J ends lost 6 bases and 2 bases, in that order; junction bases with no gene match: 4. CDR1 is ENHRY, CDR2 SYGVKD, per germline. CDR3 length: 14 amino acids. CDR3 region: CAISKDRGNTEAFF. CDR3 sequence (DNA): TGTGCCATCAGCAAGGACAGGGGTAACACTGAAGCTTTCTTT.

This chain joins TRBV11-3 and TRBJ2-1; the match to TRBD1 covers 8 bases. The length of the CDR3 is 15 residues. Germline V gene lookup returns CDR1 SGHNT and CDR2 YENEEA. V shed 8 bases, J shed 4 bases, and the junction held 10 bases outside the gene matches. CDR3 in amino acids: CASSYMGQAYNEQFF. The CDR3 DNA sequence: TGTGCCAGCTCCTACATGGGACAGGCATACAATGAGCAGTTCTTC.

This clone has a single count. The chain combines TRBV19 with TRBJ1-2, with no clear D. From germline, CDR1 is LNHDA and CDR2 SQIVND (reference sequence). The CDR3 covers 16 residues. V dropped 4 bases and J dropped 0 bases, with 15 bases sitting between them. CDR3 residues: CASSNWRTDTNYGYTF. DNA of the CDR3: TGTGCCAGTAGTAATTGGCGGACTGACACTAACTATGGCTACACCTTC.

The rearrangement uses TRBV19 and TRBJ2-2, with D maybe TRBD1 (6 bases). The ends were cut back, 6 bases at V and 4 bases at J, with 15 bases in the middle. The CDR3 sequence is 15 residues long. Per germline, CDR1 LNHDA and CDR2 SQIVND (reference sequence). CDR3 amino acids: CASSQGGMGTGELFF. The CDR3 bases are TGTGCCAGTAGCCAAGGGGGAATGGGCACCGGGGAGCTGTTTTTT.

The gene calls are TRBV4-2 and TRBJ2-5, with TRBD2 matching over 10 bases. V gave up 3 bases and J gave up 4 bases; unmatched junction bases: 11. The germline V gene has CDR1 LGHNA and CDR2 YNFKEQ. This CDR3 comprises 17 residues. The CDR3 DNA reads TGTGCCAGCAGCCAGGACCTAACTAGCGGGATAGTAGAGACCCAGTACTTC. It encodes CASSQDLTSGIVETQYF.

The chain has TRBV27 and TRBJ2-7; possibly TRBD1 for D (6 bases). With 6 bases removed from V and 5 bases from J, the gap between germline ends came to 23 bases. CDR1 and CDR2 from the germline V gene are MNHEY and SMNVEV (reference sequence). This CDR3 has 16 amino acids. CDR3 DNA: TGTGCCAGCAGCAGGGACCCAATCACAGGGTCCCACGAGCAGTACTTC. As protein: CASSRDPITGSHEQYF.

V usage is TRBV19 and J usage is TRBJ2-7; D is possibly TRBD1 (6 bases). Deletions cut 10 bases from V and 2 bases from J, with 21 bases between. Germline V lookup: CDR1 LNHDA, CDR2 SQIVND (reference sequence). This CDR3 is built from 15 residues. The CDR3 DNA sequence: TGTGCCACATATGGTTGGGCACAGGGCACCTACGAGCAGTACTTC. Encoded protein: CATYGWAQGTYEQYF.

The CDR3 bases are TGTGCCAGCTCAAAAACAGGGTTGGGCTACGAGCAGTACTTC. It encodes CASSKTGLGYEQYF. The genes are TRBV18 and TRBJ2-7; possibly TRBD1 for D (6 bases). The length of the CDR3 is 14 residues. Between the trimmed V and J ends, which lost 5 bases and 3 bases, there was a span of 14 bases. Looked up from germline, CDR1 is KGHSH and CDR2 is LQKENI.

V usage is TRBV5-4 and J usage is TRBJ2-7; no reliable D call. The V gene lost 0 bases and the J gene lost 2 bases, with 6 bases spanning the gap. This CDR3 has 13 residues. CDR1 SGHNT and CDR2 YYREEE come from the germline V gene (reference sequence). The CDR3 region is CASSLAGPYEQYF. The CDR3, as DNA: TGTGCCAGCAGCTTGGCCGGTCCCTACGAGCAGTACTTC.

The V and J genes are TRBV28 and TRBJ1-5, with 7 nucleotides matching TRBD1. Losses at the gene ends were 9 bases for V and 4 bases for J; bases not matched to a gene: 9. CDR3 length equals 14 residues. CDR1 is MDHEN, CDR2 SYDVKM, per germline. The CDR3 nucleotides are TGTGCCAGTCTGAGGGCAGGGGGGAATCAGCCCCAGCATTTT. It yields the protein CASLRAGGNQPQHF. Full variable domain (remainder filled in from reference TRBV28 and TRBJ1-5): DVKVTQSSRYLVKRTGEKVFLECVQDMDHENMFWYRQDPGLGLRLIYFSYDVKMKEKGDIPEGYSVSREKKERFSLILESASTNQTSMYLCASLRAGGNQPQHFGDGTRLSIL.

The chain carries TRBV19 and TRBJ1-4; 9 bases map to TRBD1. CDR1 and CDR2 (germline): LNHDA, SQIVND (reference sequence). The CDR3 is 17 amino acids. After removal of 7 bases from V and 6 bases from J, the junction contained 15 bases not matched to a gene. CDR3 in DNA: TGTGCCAGTACCCCCGGGACAGGGCCTTTTTTGCATGAAAAACTGTTTTTT. Translation gives CASTPGTGPFLHEKLFF.

The chain carries TRBV7-2 and TRBJ1-2; TRBD1 matches at 7 bases. V trimming: 3 bases; J trimming: 8 bases; junction bases outside the gene matches: 3. The CDR3 spans 12 residues. Germline assignment: CDR1 SGHTA and CDR2 FQGNSA. In DNA form, the CDR3 reads TGTGCCAGCAGCTTGACAGGGAAGGGCTACACCTTC. Protein: CASSLTGKGYTF.

This CDR3 reads CASSPPAGFTDTQYF. CDR3 nucleotide sequence: TGTGCCAGCAGCCCCCCTGCCGGGTTCACAGATACGCAGTATTTT. The chain couples TRBV7-2 to TRBJ2-3; D ambiguous. CDR1 is SGHTA, CDR2 FQGNSA, per germline. V was cut by 5 bases and J by 2 bases, with 14 bases left in between. The CDR3 is 15 amino acids.

The chain links TRBV5-1 to TRBJ1-1, with D tentatively TRBD1 (6 bases). V lost 3 bases to trimming and J lost 0 bases, with 12 bases between them. Per germline, CDR1 SGHRS and CDR2 YFSETQ. The CDR3 consists of 15 residues. The CDR3: CASSSRQAMNTEAFF. CDR3 in DNA: TGCGCCAGCAGCTCCCGACAGGCCATGAACACTGAAGCTTTCTTT.

This clone was picked up a small number of times. The J gene is TRBJ2-1, the V gene TRBV3-1 (or the pseudogene TRBV3-2); the D is unclear. The CDR3 has 13 amino acids. Between the trimmed V and J ends, which lost 8 bases and 6 bases, there was a span of 14 bases. Germline loops: CDR1 LGHDT, CDR2 YNNKEL (reference sequence). The CDR3 sequence is CASASVALNEQFF. CDR3 sequence (DNA): TGTGCCAGCGCGTCGGTAGCCCTCAATGAGCAGTTCTTC.

The CDR3, as DNA: TGTGCCTGGAGACTAGCGGGAGGGCCTCGAGAGACCCAGTACTTC. As protein: CAWRLAGGPRETQYF. The J gene is TRBJ2-5, the V gene TRBV30, with 13 bases that match TRBD2. The CDR3 totals 15 residues. Trimming at V came to 3 bases and at J to 4 bases, leaving 5 bases not matched to a gene. CDR1 and CDR2 from the germline V gene are GTSNPN and SVGIG (reference sequence). The variable domain in full, with the rest retrieved from reference TRBV30 and TRBJ2-5, is SQTIHQWPATLVQPVGSPLSLECTVEGTSNPNLYWYRQAAGRGLQLLFYSVGIGQISSEVPQNLSASRPQDRQFILSSKKLLLSDSGFYLCAWRLAGGPRETQYFGPGTRLLVL.

V gene TRBV19 combines with J gene TRBJ2-3, with 11 bases fitting TRBD2. The CDR3 contains 14 residues. Germline assignment: CDR1 LNHDA and CDR2 SQIVND (reference sequence). The J segment lost 3 bases and the V segment lost 8 bases, leaving 4 bases of the junction unmatched. CDR3 amino acids: CASSTSGGTDTQYF. The CDR3 nucleotides read TGTGCCAGTTCCACTAGCGGGGGAACAGATACGCAGTATTTT.

The rearrangement joins TRBV19 to TRBJ1-5; 9 bases align to TRBD1. Germline V gene data show CDR1 as LNHDA and CDR2 as SQIVND (reference sequence). V shed 4 bases and J 5 bases; nucleotides not matched to a gene: 18. This CDR3 is built from 19 residues. CDR3 in amino acids: CASSTPGFTGGTSDQPQHF. DNA for the CDR3: TGTGCCAGTAGTACACCAGGTTTCACAGGGGGCACATCGGATCAGCCCCAGCATTTT. Full variable domain (rest looked up from reference TRBV19 and TRBJ1-5): DGGITQSPKYLFRKEGQNVTLSCEQNLNHDAMYWYRQDPGQGLRLIYYSQIVNDFQKGDIAEGYSVSREKKESFPLTVTSAQKNPTAFYLCASSTPGFTGGTSDQPQHFGDGTRLSIL.

The V call is TRBV9, the J call TRBJ2-3, with 7 positions matching TRBD2. This CDR3 is built from 14 residues. Germline loops: CDR1 SGDLS, CDR2 YYNGEE. After removal of 4 bases from V and 5 bases from J, the junction contained 7 bases not matched to a gene. CDR3 residues: CASSPALAKDTQYF. The CDR3 DNA reads as TGTGCCAGCAGCCCGGCACTAGCGAAAGATACGCAGTATTTT.

The chain joins TRBV19 to TRBJ1-6; no clear D gene. Trimming took off 7 bases at V and 2 bases at J, with 9 bases between the two ends. The CDR3 has 14 amino acids. From germline, CDR1 is LNHDA and CDR2 SQIVND (reference sequence). CDR3 coding DNA: TGTGCCAGTAAAAGCCCCACCTATAATTCACCCCTCCACTTT. Translation: CASKSPTYNSPLHF.

The chain is built from TRBV7-2 and TRBJ1-1; D may be TRBD1 (6 bases). The CDR3 totals 15 residues. CDR1 and CDR2 from the germline V gene are SGHTA and FQGNSA. V was clipped by 5 bases and J by 1 base, with 14 bases between them. CDR3 DNA sequence: TGTGCCAGCAGCCCACCGGGACACACGAACACTGAAGCTTTCTTT. The encoded protein is CASSPPGHTNTEAFF.

This clone has just a few counts. The V and J genes are TRBV7-2 and TRBJ2-1; D is possibly TRBD2 (5 bases). The CDR3 has 12 residues. Germline CDR1 is SGHTA and CDR2 is FQGNSA. The V gene lost 7 bases and the J gene lost 6 bases, with 10 bases spanning the gap. CDR3 coding DNA: TGTGCCAGCACCCTCGCGGGCAATGAGCAGTTCTTC. The encoded protein is CASTLAGNEQFF.

This clone was detected only a few times. The V call is TRBV2, the J call TRBJ1-2; 7 nucleotides match TRBD1. V shed 1 base and J 6 bases; nucleotides not matched to a gene: 8. The CDR3 runs to 15 residues. Germline loops: CDR1 SNHLY, CDR2 FYNNEI. The CDR3 spells CASSEVPQGKDGYTF. CDR3 DNA sequence: TGTGCCAGCAGTGAAGTCCCACAGGGGAAGGATGGCTACACCTTC.